This T cell receptor (beta chain) stems from a study of blood T cell repertoires in COVID-19. Study summary: Acute and convalescent COVID-19 samples came from the United States, Italy and Spain. From T cells, B-cell-depleted T cells, or PBMCs came the material, which was cDNA or gDNA.

Authors' methods: How many nucleated cells were present was estimated from reference gene primer amplification. Sequenced by immunoSEQ multiplex PCR; TCRdb stores in-frame clones only, minus some. Clone size and the V and J calls come from that table; the DNA yielded D and trimming. The sample lists approximately 40,000 clones, about 90% occurring once. CDR3 length equals 15 residues. Germline CDR1 MNHNY, CDR2 SVGAGI (reference sequence). V dropped 0 bases and J dropped 8; count of bases not matched to a gene: 7. Sequencing was carried out using peripheral blood. The TCR was taken from a woman of 80 years or more in a cohort sampled during active or convalescent COVID-19. The chain has TRBV6-6 and TRBJ2-1, with 7 bases fitting TRBD1. The CDR3 loop is CASSYSRPQGDEQFF. CDR3 sequence (DNA): TGTGCCAGCAGTTACTCACGCCCTCAGGGGGATGAGCAGTTCTTC.